These 5 T cell receptor beta chains were sequenced from one sample in a study of Tregs in tolerant kidney transplant recipients (dated 2019 in TCRdb). Libraries were constructed by the immunoSEQ multiplex PCR assay. Here the immuneACCESS table is served through TCRdb, limited to in-frame sequences with V and J called. Missing clones are a known gap in these copies; in checked studies unresolved V genes cover under half, and the rest lacks a known reason. The sample profile shows some 69,000 clones; less than 90% of them were found once. Roughly 4% of the sample rests with the top ten. Sequencing was carried out using CD4+ T cells from blood. The receptor source for this set is a human donor in good health.

The gene calls are TRBV18 and TRBJ1-1, with D perhaps matching TRBD1 (5 bases). The CDR3 has 16 residues. Trimming stripped 3 bases from V and 1 base from J, with 15 bases between. In germline, CDR1 is KGHSH, CDR2 LQKENI. The CDR3 DNA follows: TGTGCCAGCTCACCCACGCGGGGCGCCACGAACACTGAAGCTTTCTTT. It encodes CASSPTRGATNTEAFF.

V is TRBV6-1 and J is TRBJ2-7, with 9 bases lining up with TRBD2. The CDR3 spans 15 residues. V was pared by 6 bases and J by 2 bases, with 8 bases of the junction left unmatched. In germline, CDR1 is MNHNS, CDR2 SASEGT. The CDR3 DNA is TGTGCCAGCAGGCATACTAGCGGGTCCGCCTACGAGCAGTACTTC. This translates into CASRHTSGSAYEQYF.

This chain connects TRBV21-1 to TRBJ1-1; the D call of TRBD1 is as the table states it, not checked on the DNA. TRBV21-1 is noted as a pseudogene. The CDR3 consists of 18 residues. This CDR3 is CASSKGTGSNLRFTEAFF. CDR3 bases: TGTGCCAGCAGCAAAGGCACAGGTAGTAACTTACGGTTCACTGAAGCTTTCTTT.

The chain employs TRBV27 and TRBJ2-7; D is unresolved. With 3 bases removed from V and 1 base from J, the gap between germline ends came to 10 bases. CDR3 length: 14 residues. Germline CDR1 reads MNHEY; CDR2 reads SMNVEV (reference sequence). The CDR3 DNA is TGTGCCAGCAGTTTTAGTGGGATGTCCTACGAGCAGTACTTC. It encodes CASSFSGMSYEQYF.

This chain connects TRBV6-6 to TRBJ1-6; 10 positions match TRBD1. CDR1 and CDR2 from the germline V gene are MNHNY and SVGAGI (reference sequence). Unmatched junction bases numbered 7, after V lost 5 bases and J lost 9 bases. The CDR3 extends over 15 amino acids. The CDR3 bases are TGTGCCAGCAGTCTTTCCGGGACAGGGGCTTCACCCCTCCACTTT. Its translation is CASSLSGTGASPLHF.